A selection of T cell receptor beta chains follows, all from one sample in a study of T cells in Graves' hyperthyroidism and ophthalmopathy. Each CDR3 protein is one row after TCRdb ran MiXCR on the multiplex PCR reads. The table lists approximately 400,000 distinct CDR3 sequences, 15% to 19% of them singletons. The specimen sequenced was blood. These receptor sequences come from a woman aged 18-35 years with Graves' hyperthyroidism. CDR3s leave out the opening cysteine and the closing phenylalanine or tryptophan.

>TRBJ2-1|TRBV11-2
ASSLGAGNYNEQF
>TRBJ2-4|TRBV11-2
ASSFGGGTKNIQY
>TRBJ2-2|TRBV29-1
SVHAGVGGELF
>TRBJ2-3|TRBV5-1
ASSLLGTPFSGTDTQY
>TRBJ1-1|TRBV5-1
ASSFLPGSEAF
>TRBJ1-6|TRBV19
ASSSGDPSSYNSPLH
>TRBJ1-1|TRBV5-1
ASSLEWAGEDGEAF
>TRBJ2-2|TRBV5-1
ASSTTGWDTGELF
>TRBJ1-1|TRBV27
ASSHREGWNTEAF
>TRBJ2-7|TRBV20-1
SAGKTSGSYEQY
>TRBJ2-5|TRBV29-1
SVEATGTSGGRGETQY
>TRBJ1-2|TRBV20-1
SASEGAGGGYT
>TRBJ1-4|TRBV11-1
ASSPRTEVGEKLF
>TRBJ1-6|TRBV28
ASVPDRGRSSPLH
>TRBJ1-2|TRBV18
ASSPILQGNGYT
>TRBJ2-3|TRBV2
ASSILAVVVGDTQY
>TRBJ2-2|TRBV12-3/TRBV12-4
ASRAGTSVTGELF
>TRBJ2-7|TRBV4-1
ASSQDRLGTYEQY
>TRBJ1-4|TRBV18
ASSSQGGEGKLF
>TRBJ2-2|TRBV12-3/TRBV12-4
ASSSRRGSGTGELF
>TRBJ2-7|TRBV7-4
ASSLVGGRVYEQY
>TRBJ1-4|TRBV20-1
SARRGDGEKLF
>TRBJ2-7|TRBV7-8
ASSPGLAGLRAYEQY
>TRBJ2-2|TRBV7-3
ASSPRVLAANTGELF
>TRBJ2-5|TRBV7-2
ASSLLLGPQETQY
>TRBJ2-7|TRBV5-1
ASSGGLAVYEQY
>TRBJ2-5|TRBV5-5
ASSPGTGARETQY
>TRBJ1-1|TRBV7-6
ASSPGLMNTEAF
>TRBJ1-4|TRBV28
ASGAGRNEKLF
>TRBJ1-2|TRBV6-1
ASSEELGTGYGYT
>TRBJ2-3|TRBV5-1
ASARGGVGTDTQY
>TRBJ2-2|TRBV3-1
ASSQDNRVLF
>TRBJ1-5|TRBV2
ASSEATSSNQPQH
>TRBJ2-3|TRBV2
ASSQTGFRDTQY